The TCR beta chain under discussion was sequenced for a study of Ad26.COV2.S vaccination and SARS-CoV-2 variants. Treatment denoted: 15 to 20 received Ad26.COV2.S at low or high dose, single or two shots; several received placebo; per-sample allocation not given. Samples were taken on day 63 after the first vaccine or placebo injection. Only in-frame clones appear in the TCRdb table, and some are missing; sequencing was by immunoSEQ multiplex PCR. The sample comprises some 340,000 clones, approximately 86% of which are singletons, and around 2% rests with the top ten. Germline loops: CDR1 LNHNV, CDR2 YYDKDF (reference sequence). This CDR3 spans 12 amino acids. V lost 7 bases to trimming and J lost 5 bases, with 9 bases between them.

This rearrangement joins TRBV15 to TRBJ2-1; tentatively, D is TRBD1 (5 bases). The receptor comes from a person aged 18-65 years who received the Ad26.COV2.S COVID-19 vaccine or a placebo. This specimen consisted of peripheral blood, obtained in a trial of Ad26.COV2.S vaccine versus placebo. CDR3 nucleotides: TGTGCCACCACCACAGGCCACAATGAGCAGTTCTTC. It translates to CATTTGHNEQFF.